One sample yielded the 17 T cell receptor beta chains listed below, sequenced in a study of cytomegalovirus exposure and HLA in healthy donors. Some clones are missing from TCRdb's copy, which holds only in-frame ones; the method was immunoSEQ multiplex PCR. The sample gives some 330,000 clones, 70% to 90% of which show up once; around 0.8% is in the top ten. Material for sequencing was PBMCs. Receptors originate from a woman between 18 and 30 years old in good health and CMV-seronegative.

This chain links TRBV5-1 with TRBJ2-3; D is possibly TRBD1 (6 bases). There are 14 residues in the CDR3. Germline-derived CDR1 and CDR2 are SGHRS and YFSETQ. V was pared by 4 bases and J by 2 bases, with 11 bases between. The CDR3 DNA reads TGCGCCAGCAGCGGGCAGGGGCACACAGATACGCAGTATTTT. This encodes CASSGQGHTDTQYF.

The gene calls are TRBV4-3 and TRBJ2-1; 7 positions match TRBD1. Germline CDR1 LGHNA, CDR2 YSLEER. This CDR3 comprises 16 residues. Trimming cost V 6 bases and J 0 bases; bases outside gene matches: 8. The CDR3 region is CASSQGVRNSYNEQFF. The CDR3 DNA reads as TGCGCCAGCAGTCAGGGGGTACGCAACTCCTACAATGAGCAGTTCTTC.

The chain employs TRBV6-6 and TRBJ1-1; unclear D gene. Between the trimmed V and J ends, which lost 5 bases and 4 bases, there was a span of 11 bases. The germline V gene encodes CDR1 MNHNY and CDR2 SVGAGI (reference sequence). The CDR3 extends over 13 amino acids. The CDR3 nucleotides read TGTGCCAGCAGTCCCTTTTTGGCCACTGAAGCTTTCTTT. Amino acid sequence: CASSPFLATEAFF.

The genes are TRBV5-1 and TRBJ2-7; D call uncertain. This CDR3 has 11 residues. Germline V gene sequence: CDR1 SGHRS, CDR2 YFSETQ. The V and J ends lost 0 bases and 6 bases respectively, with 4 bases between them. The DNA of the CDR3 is TGCGCCAGCAGCTTGGGTCGCGAGCAGTACTTC. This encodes CASSLGREQYF. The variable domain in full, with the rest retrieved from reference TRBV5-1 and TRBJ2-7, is KAGVTQTPRYLIKTRGQQVTLSCSPISGHRSVSWYQQTPGQGLQFLFEYFSETQRNKGNFPGRFSGRQFSNSRSEMNVSTLELGDSALYLCASSLGREQYFGPGTRLTVT.

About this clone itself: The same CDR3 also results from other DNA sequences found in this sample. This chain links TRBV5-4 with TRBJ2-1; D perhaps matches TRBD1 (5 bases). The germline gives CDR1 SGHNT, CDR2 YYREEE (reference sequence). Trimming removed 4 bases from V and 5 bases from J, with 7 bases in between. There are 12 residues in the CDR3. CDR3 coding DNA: TGTGCCAGCAGCCCCAGGGACAATGAGCAGTTCTTC. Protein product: CASSPRDNEQFF. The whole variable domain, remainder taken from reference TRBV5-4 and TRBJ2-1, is ETGVTQSPTHLIKTRGQQVTLRCSSQSGHNTVSWYQQALGQGPQFIFQYYREEENGRGNFPPRFSGLQFPNYSSELNVNALELDDSALYLCASSPRDNEQFFGPGTRLTVL.

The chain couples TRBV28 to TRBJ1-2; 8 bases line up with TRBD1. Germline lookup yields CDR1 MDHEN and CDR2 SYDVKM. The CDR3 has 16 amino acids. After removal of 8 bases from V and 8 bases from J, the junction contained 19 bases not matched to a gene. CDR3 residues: CASETGANSGTGGYTF. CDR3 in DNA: TGTGCCAGCGAGACAGGGGCCAACTCTGGGACAGGCGGCTACACCTTC.

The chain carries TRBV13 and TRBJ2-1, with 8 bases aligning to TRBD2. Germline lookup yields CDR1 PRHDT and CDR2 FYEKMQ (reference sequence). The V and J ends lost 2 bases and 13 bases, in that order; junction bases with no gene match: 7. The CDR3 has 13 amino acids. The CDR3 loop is CASSLPGGRTQFF. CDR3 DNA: TGTGCCAGCAGCTTACCGGGCGGGAGGACCCAGTTCTTC.

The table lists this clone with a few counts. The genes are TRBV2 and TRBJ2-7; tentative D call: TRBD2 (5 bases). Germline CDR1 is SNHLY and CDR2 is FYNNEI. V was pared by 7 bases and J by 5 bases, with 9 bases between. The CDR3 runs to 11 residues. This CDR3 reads CASTSGDEQYF. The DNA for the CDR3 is TGTGCCAGCACATCCGGGGACGAGCAGTACTTC. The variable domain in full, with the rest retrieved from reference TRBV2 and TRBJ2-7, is EPEVTQTPSHQVTQMGQEVILRCVPISNHLYFYWYRQILGQKVEFLVSFYNNEISEKSEIFDDQFSVERPDGSNFTLKIRSTKLEDSAMYFCASTSGDEQYFGPGTRLTVT.

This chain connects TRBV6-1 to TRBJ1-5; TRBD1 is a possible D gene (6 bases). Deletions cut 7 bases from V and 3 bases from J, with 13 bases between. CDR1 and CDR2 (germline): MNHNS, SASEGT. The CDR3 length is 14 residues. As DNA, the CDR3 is TGTGCCAGCATCCAGGACAGCCCCAATCAGCCCCAGCATTTT. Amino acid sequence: CASIQDSPNQPQHF.

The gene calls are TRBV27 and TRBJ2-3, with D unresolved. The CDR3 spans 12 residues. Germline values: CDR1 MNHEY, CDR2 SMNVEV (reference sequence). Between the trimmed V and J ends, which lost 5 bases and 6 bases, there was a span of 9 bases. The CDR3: CASSTRLDTQYF. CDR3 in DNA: TGTGCCAGCAGTACGCGTCTGGATACGCAGTATTTT.

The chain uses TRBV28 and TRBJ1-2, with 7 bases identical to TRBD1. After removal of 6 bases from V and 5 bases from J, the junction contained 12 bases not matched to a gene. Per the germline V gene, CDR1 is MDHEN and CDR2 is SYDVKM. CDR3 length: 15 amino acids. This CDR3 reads CASRRGAGGWYGYTF. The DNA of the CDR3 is TGTGCCAGCAGACGGGGAGCAGGGGGGTGGTATGGCTACACCTTC.

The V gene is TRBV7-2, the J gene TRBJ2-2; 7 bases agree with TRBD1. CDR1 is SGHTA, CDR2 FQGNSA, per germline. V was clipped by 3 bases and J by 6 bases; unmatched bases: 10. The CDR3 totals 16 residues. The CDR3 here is CASSFDHRGGAGELFF. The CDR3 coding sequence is TGTGCCAGCAGCTTCGACCACAGGGGTGGTGCCGGGGAGCTGTTTTTT.

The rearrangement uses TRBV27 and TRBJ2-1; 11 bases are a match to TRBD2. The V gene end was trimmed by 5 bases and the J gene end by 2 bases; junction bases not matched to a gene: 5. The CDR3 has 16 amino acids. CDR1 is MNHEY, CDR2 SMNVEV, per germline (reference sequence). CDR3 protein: CASSPGLADTYNEQFF. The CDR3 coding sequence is TGTGCCAGCAGTCCGGGACTAGCGGATACCTACAATGAGCAGTTCTTC.

The CDR3 DNA reads as TGTGCCAGCAGCTTAGGGGGACTAGCGACAGATACGCAGTATTTT. Translating it yields CASSLGGLATDTQYF. The chain joins TRBV7-8 to TRBJ2-3; TRBD2 agrees at 10 bases. V trimming: 1 base; J trimming: 3 bases; junction bases outside the gene matches: 1. Germline values: CDR1 SGHVS, CDR2 FQNEAQ. The CDR3 totals 15 residues.

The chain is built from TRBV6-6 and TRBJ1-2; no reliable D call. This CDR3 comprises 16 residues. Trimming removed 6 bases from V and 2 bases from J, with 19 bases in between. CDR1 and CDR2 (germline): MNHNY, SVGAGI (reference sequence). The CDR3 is CASSLGSGGLNYGYTF. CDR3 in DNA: TGTGCCAGCAGCCTGGGTTCGGGAGGGCTCAACTATGGCTACACCTTC.

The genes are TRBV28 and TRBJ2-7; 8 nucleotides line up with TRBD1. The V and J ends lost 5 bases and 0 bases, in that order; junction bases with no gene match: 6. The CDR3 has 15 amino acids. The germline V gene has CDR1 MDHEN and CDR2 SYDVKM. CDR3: CASSAGTGSSYEQYF. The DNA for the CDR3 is TGTGCCAGCAGTGCCGGGACAGGTTCCTCCTACGAGCAGTACTTC.

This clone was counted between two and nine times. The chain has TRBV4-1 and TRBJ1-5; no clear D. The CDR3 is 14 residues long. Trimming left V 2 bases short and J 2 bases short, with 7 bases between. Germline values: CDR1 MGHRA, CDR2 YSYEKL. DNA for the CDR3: TGCGCCAGCAGCCAACTAGACGGCAATCAGCCCCAGCATTTT. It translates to CASSQLDGNQPQHF.